This entry concerns a single T cell receptor (beta chain). Germline V CDR1 and CDR2: SGDLS, YYNGEE. This CDR3 is 16 amino acids long. V dropped 4 bases and J dropped 0 bases, with 16 bases sitting between them. The data originate from a study of blood T cell repertoires in COVID-19. As handled by the study authors: Estimation of nucleated cell counts was performed using reference gene primer amplification. TCRdb's copy holds only in-frame clones and misses some; the assay was immunoSEQ multiplex PCR. D and trimming come from the DNA, and the V and J calls and clone size come from that table. The table includes almost 35,000 clones, more than 90% detected once.

Sequenced sample: peripheral blood. This sequence originates from a man in his fifties or sixties with active or convalescent COVID-19. This sequence joins TRBV9 and TRBJ1-1; D may be TRBD1 (5 bases). The CDR3 here is CASSTSGGALNTEAFF. The CDR3, as DNA: TGTGCCAGCAGCACTTCAGGAGGGGCACTGAACACTGAAGCTTTCTTT.